The 4 T cell receptor beta chains reported below all come from one sample, sequenced in a study of neurological immune-mediated disorders. One entry per CDR3 protein, called by TCRdb with MiXCR from the 5' RACE reads. The data show about 71,000 distinct CDR3 sequences, about 9.4% seen once. The time point: longitudinal time-point 1 (baseline). The sample comprised PBMCs. These receptors were collected from a man aged 25 to 40 in good health.

This clonotype has at least ten counts. This chain links TRBV5-1 with TRBJ2-2; 8 nucleotides match TRBD2. J was trimmed by 3 bases and V by 4 bases; bases with no gene match: 5. Germline assignment: CDR1 SGHRS and CDR2 YFSETQ. CDR3 length: 15 residues. CDR3 bases: TGCGCCAGCAGCCACGGGAGGGCGGACACCGGGGAGCTGTTTTTT. Translated: CASSHGRADTGELFF. Filled out from reference TRBV5-1 and TRBJ2-2, the complete variable domain reads KAGVTQTPRYLIKTRGQQVTLSCSPISGHRSVSWYQQTPGQGLQFLFEYFSETQRNKGNFPGRFSGRQFSNSRSEMNVSTLELGDSALYLCASSHGRADTGELFFGEGSRLTVL.

This clonotype came up many times. The gene calls are TRBV4-1 and TRBJ1-1; the match to TRBD1 covers 7 bases. Germline V CDR1 and CDR2: MGHRA, YSYEKL. This CDR3 contains 19 residues. Unmatched junction bases numbered 17, after V lost 0 bases and J lost 4 bases. CDR3 DNA: TGCGCCAGCAGCCAAGAGTCTAATGTAAGGGGGCTGGTAAGCACTGAAGCTTTCTTT. Its translation is CASSQESNVRGLVSTEAFF.

This clonotype has a count of ten or more. The chain couples TRBV5-1 to TRBJ1-1; D ambiguous. The germline V gene encodes CDR1 SGHRS and CDR2 YFSETQ. The CDR3 loop spans 14 amino acids. Trimming took 4 bases from V and 1 from J, leaving 11 bases between them. Here the CDR3 reads CASSIDTSNTEAFF. CDR3 sequence (DNA): TGCGCCAGCAGCATCGACACGTCGAACACTGAAGCTTTCTTT.

This clonotype was seen many times. The genes are TRBV29-1 and TRBJ2-3; unclear D gene. The ends were cut back, 7 bases at V and 0 bases at J, with 5 bases in the middle. The germline gives CDR1 SQVTM, CDR2 ANQGSEA. The CDR3 has 11 residues. This CDR3 reads CSAKSTDTQYF. The CDR3 DNA reads as TGCAGCGCGAAGAGCACAGATACGCAGTATTTT.